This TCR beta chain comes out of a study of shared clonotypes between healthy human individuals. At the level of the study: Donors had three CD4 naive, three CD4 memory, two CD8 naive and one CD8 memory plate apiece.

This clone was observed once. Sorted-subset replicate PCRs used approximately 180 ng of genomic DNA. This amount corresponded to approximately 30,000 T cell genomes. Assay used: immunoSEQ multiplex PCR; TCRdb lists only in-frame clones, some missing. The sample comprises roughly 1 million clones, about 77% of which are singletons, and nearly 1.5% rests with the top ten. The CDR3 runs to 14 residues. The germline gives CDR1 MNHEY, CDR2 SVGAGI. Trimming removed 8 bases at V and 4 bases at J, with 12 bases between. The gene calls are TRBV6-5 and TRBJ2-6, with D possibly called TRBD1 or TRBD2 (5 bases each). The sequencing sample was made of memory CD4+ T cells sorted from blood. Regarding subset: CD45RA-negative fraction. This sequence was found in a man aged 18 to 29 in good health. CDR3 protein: CASRSGTGANVLTF. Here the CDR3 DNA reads TGTGCCAGCCGCTCAGGGACCGGGGCCAACGTCCTGACTTTC.